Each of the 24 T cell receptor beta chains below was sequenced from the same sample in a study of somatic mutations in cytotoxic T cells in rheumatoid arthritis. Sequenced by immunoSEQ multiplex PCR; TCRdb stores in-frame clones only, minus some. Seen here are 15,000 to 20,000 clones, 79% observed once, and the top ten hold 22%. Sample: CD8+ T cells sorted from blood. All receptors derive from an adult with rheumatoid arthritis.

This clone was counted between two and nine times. The chain's CDR3 is CASSFRETEAFF. CDR3 DNA: TGTGCCAGCAGCTTCAGGGAAACTGAAGCTTTCTTT. This chain joins TRBV7-8 and TRBJ1-1, with D possibly matching TRBD1 (5 bases). The V and J ends lost 3 bases and 5 bases respectively, with 7 bases between them. The CDR3 contains 12 residues. Germline V CDR1 and CDR2: SGHVS, FQNEAQ. The full variable domain, its missing parts supplied by reference TRBV7-8 and TRBJ1-1, is GAGVSQSPRYKVAKRGQDVALRCDPISGHVSLFWYQQALGQGPEFLTYFQNEAQLDKSGLPSDRFFAERPEGSVSTLKIQRTQQEDSAVYLCASSFRETEAFFGQGTRLTVV.

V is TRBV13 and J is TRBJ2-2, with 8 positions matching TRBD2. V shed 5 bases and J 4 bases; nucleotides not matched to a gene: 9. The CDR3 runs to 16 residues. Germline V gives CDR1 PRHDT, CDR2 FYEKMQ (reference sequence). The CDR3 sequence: CASSAPSLAGTGELFF. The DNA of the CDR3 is TGTGCCAGCAGCGCCCCATCGCTAGCGGGCACCGGGGAGCTGTTTTTT.

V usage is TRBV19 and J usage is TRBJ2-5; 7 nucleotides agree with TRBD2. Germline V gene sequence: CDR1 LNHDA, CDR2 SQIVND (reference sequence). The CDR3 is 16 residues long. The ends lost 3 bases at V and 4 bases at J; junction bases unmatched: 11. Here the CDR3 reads CASSMGGRSRGETQYF. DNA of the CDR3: TGTGCCAGTAGTATGGGAGGGCGGTCTAGGGGAGAGACCCAGTACTTC.

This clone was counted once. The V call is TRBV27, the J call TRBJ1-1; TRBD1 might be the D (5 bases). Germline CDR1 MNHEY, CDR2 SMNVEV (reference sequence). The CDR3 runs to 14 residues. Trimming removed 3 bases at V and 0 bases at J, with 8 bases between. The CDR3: CASSFAGMNTEAFF. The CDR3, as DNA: TGTGCCAGCAGTTTCGCAGGGATGAACACTGAAGCTTTCTTT.

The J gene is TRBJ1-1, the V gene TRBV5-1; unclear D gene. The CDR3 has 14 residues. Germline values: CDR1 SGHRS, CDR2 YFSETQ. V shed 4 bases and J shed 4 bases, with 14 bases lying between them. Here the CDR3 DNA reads TGCGCCAGCAGCCCCCCGGCAGGCCCCACTGAAGCTTTCTTT. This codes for CASSPPAGPTEAFF.

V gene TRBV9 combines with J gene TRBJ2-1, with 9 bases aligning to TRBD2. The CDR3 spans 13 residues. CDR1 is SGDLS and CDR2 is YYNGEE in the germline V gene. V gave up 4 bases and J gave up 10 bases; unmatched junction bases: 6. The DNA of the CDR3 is TGTGCCAGCAGCCCAGGACTAGCGAAGGAGCAGTTCTTC. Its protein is CASSPGLAKEQFF. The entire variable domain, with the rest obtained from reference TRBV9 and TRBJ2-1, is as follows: DSGVTQTPKHLITATGQRVTLRCSPRSGDLSVYWYQQSLDQGLQFLIQYYNGEERAKGNILERFSAQQFPDLHSELNLSSLELGDSALYFCASSPGLAKEQFFGPGTRLTVL.

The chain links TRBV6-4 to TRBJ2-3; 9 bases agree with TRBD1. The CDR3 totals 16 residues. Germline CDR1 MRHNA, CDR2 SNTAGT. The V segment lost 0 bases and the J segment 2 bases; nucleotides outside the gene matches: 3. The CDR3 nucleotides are TGTGCCAGCAGTGACTCAAGGGACAGGGTCACAGATACGCAGTATTTT. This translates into CASSDSRDRVTDTQYF.

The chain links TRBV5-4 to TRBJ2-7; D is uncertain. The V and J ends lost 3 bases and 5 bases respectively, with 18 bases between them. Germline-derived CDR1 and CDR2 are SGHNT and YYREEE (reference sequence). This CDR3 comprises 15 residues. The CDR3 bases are TGTGCCAGCAGCTCCCTATTTCCAACATTCGACGAGCAGTACTTC. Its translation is CASSSLFPTFDEQYF.

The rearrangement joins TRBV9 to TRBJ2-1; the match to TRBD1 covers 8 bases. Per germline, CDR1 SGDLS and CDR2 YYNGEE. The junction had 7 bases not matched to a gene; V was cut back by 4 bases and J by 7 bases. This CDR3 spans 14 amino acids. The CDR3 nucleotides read TGTGCCAGCAGCCCCAGGGGGCAGAGGAATGAGCAGTTCTTC. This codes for CASSPRGQRNEQFF.

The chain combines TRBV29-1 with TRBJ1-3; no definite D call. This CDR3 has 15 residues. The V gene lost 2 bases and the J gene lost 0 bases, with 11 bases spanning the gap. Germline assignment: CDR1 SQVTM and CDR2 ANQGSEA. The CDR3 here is CSVETPDPSGNTIYF. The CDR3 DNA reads TGCAGCGTTGAAACGCCGGACCCCTCTGGAAACACCATATATTTT. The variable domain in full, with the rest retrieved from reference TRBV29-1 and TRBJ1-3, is SAVISQKPSRDICQRGTSLTIQCQVDSQVTMMFWYRQQPGQSLTLIATANQGSEATYESGFVIDKFPISRPNLTFSTLTVSNMSPEDSSIYLCSVETPDPSGNTIYFGEGSWLTVV.

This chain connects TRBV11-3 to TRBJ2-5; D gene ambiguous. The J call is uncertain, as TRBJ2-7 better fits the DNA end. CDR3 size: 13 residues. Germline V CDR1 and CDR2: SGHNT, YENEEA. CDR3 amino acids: CASSRYGSYEQYF. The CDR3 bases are TGTGCCAGCAGCCGATACGGCAGCTACGAGCAGTACTTC.

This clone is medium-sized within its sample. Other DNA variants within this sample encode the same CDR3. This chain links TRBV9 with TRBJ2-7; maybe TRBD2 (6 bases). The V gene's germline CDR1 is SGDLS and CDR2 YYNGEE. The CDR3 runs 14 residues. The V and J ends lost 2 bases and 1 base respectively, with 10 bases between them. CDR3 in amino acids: CASSVSGESYEQYF. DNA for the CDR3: TGTGCCAGCAGCGTGTCGGGGGAATCCTACGAGCAGTACTTC.

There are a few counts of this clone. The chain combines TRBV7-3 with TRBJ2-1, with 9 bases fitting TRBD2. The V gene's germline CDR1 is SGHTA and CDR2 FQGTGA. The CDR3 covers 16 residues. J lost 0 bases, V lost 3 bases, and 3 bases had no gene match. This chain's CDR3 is CASSLSSGSSYNEQFF. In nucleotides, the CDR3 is TGTGCCAGCAGCTTGAGTAGCGGGAGCTCCTACAATGAGCAGTTCTTC. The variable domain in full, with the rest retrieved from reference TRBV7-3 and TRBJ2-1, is GAGVSQTPSNKVTEKGKYVELRCDPISGHTALYWYRQSLGQGPEFLIYFQGTGAADDSGLPNDRFFAVRPEGSVSTLKIQRTERGDSAVYLCASSLSSGSSYNEQFFGPGTRLTVL.

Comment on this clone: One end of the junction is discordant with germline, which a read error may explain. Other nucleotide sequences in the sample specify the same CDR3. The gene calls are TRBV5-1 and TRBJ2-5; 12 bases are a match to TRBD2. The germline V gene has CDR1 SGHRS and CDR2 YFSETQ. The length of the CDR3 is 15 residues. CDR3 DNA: TGTGCCAGCAGAGAGGGACTAGCGGGCCAAGAGACCCAGTACTTC. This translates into CASREGLAGQETQYF.

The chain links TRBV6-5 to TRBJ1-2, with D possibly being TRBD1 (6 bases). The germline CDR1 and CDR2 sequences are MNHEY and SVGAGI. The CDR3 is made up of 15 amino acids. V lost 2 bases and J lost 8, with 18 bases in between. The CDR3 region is CASSYLIQGLGGYTF. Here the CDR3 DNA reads TGTGCCAGCAGTTACCTTATACAGGGACTAGGGGGCTACACCTTC.

The CDR3 DNA reads as TGTGCCTGGAGTGCAGGACGGGAGCGGTACTACTACTACTACTACGAGCAGTACTTC. It is translated as CAWSAGRERYYYYYYEQYF. V usage is TRBV30 and J usage is TRBJ2-7, with D perhaps TRBD2 (6 bases). This CDR3 is 19 amino acids long. Germline V gene data show CDR1 as GTSNPN and CDR2 as SVGIG (reference sequence). Trimming shortened V by 1 base and J by 3 bases, and 28 bases separated the two germline ends.

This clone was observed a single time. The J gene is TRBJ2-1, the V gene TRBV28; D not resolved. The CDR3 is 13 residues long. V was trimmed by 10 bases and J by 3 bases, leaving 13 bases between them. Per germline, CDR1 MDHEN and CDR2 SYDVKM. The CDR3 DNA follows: TGTGCCACCCGGAGTCCCGGCTACAATGAGCAGTTCTTC. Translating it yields CATRSPGYNEQFF.

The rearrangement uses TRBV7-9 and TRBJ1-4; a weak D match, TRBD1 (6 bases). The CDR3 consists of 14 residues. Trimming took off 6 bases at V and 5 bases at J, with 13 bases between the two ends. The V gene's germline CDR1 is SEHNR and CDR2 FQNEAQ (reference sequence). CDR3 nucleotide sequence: TGTGCCAGCAGTCCGACAGGCGGGAATGAAAAACTGTTTTTT. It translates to CASSPTGGNEKLFF.

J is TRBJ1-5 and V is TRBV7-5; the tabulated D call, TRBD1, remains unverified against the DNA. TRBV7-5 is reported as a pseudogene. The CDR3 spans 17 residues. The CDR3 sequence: CARSSRGRGYSNQPQHF. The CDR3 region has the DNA TGTGCCAGAAGCTCCAGGGGAAGGGGATATAGCAATCAGCCCCAGCATTTT.

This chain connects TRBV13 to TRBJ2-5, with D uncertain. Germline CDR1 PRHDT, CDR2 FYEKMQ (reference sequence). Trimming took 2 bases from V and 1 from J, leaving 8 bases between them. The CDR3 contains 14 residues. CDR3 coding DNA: TGTGCCAGCAGCTTAAGGCGCCTCCAAGAGACCCAGTACTTC. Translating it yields CASSLRRLQETQYF.

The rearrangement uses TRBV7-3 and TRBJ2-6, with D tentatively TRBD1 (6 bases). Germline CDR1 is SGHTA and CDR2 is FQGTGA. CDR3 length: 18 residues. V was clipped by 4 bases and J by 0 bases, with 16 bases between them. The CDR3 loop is CASSSRGSTGSGANVLTF. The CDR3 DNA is TGTGCCAGCAGCTCCAGGGGCTCCACGGGCTCTGGGGCCAACGTCCTGACTTTC.

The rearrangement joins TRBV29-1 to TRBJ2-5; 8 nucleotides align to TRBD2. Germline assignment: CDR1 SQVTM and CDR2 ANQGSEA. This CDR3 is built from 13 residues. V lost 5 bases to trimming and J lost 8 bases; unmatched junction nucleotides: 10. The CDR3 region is CSVKLADLDTQYF. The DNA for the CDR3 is TGCAGCGTTAAACTAGCGGACCTAGATACCCAGTACTTC.

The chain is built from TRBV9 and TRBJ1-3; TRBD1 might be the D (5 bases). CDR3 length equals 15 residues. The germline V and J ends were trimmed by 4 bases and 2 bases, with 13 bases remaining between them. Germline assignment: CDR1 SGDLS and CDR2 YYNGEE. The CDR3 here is CASSLAGGTGNTIYF. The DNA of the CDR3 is TGTGCCAGCAGCCTTGCGGGGGGTACTGGAAACACCATATATTTT.

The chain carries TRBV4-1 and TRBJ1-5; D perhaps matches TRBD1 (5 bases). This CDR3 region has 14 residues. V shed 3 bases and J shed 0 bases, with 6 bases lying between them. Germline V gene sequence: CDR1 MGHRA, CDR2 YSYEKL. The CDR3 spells CASSQGVSNQPQHF. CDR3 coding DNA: TGCGCCAGCAGCCAGGGGGTTAGCAATCAGCCCCAGCATTTT.